This T cell receptor (beta chain) was sequenced during a study of blood T cell repertoires in COVID-19 (dated by TCRdb to the early 2020s). Some background on the complete study: Samples from collaborators originated in the United States, Italy and Spain and spanned both the acute and convalescent phases of COVID-19. The material from the prospective study consisted of cDNA or gDNA derived from T cells, B-cell-depleted T cells, or PBMCs. Subjects who had been exposed to COVID-19, were actively infected with it, or had recovered from it provided the deeply sampled blood TCRbeta repertoires that made up the dataset. The repertoires were released in a freely available public database meant as a resource for research on the immune response to SARS-CoV-2. The samples were drawn from two sources: the first 160 participants of the ongoing ImmuneRACE study, and 1,200 or so subjects contributed by 6 global collaborators. Nearly every sample came with metadata listing a de-identified subject ID, COVID-19 status, age in years and sex. Where available, HLA class I and class II types were obtained from metadata supplied by the sample provider rather than from assay-based typing.

With regard to this clone: No antigen is known for it. No base-level quality is on record; no much larger clone is a single base apart.

Paper-wide results and their limitations: The quantity of clinical and demographic metadata differed by source and by participant and was supplied without curation.

The immunoSEQ Assay, a bias-controlled multiplex PCR, was used to amplify TCRbeta CDR3 regions from genomic DNA. In the paper's pipeline: Nucleated cell counts per sample were estimated from amplification of reference gene primers within the assay. To quantify the absolute abundance of each unique TCRbeta CDR3 rearrangement, sequence reads were collapsed and filtered. For each sample, productive Simpson clonality was calculated by taking the square root of Simpson's diversity index across productive rearrangements. The table comes from immuneACCESS by way of TCRdb, which keeps in-frame sequences with V and J called. Part of the clones is missing from these tables; in studies checked, under half for an unresolved V gene and the rest for unknown reasons. V and J calls and clone size come straight from that table; D and trimming were deduced from the DNA. The sample records around 140,000 clones, around 88% of which are singletons. The top ten constitute 15% to 20% of the sample.

The collaborating institutions used their own protocols to collect whole blood in K2EDTA tubes. For TCRbeta analysis, collaborator samples were shipped as frozen whole blood, as isolated PBMCs, or as DNA extracted from either sample type. CDR1 and CDR2 (LNHDA, SQIVND) derive from the germline V gene (reference sequence). There are 16 amino acids in the CDR3, from cysteine to phenylalanine inclusive. The retained sequence is limited to the CDR3, 48 bases, with the frame set at the first base. V loses 2 bases at its end and J loses 5 bases; junction bases beyond the gene matches: 9. Sequencing was performed on peripheral blood. This TCR was recovered from a man in his fifties or sixties with active or convalescent COVID-19. The chain joins TRBV19 to TRBJ2-7; 10 junctional bases match TRBD1. The sequenced DNA is TGTGCCAGTAGTATACCCGGACAGGGGGTAAGGGACGAGCAGTACTTC. The resulting protein is CASSIPGQGVRDEQYF.